The 21 T cell receptor beta chains below all came from one sample that was sequenced in a study of blood T cell repertoires in COVID-19. Measured with immunoSEQ multiplex PCR; TCRdb has only the in-frame clones, and not every one. The data contain about 170,000 clones, approximately 86% of them singletons. Sequencing used peripheral blood. The source of these receptors is a man aged 55 to 70 with COVID-19, enrolled during active disease.

This chain uses TRBV28 with TRBJ1-1; no clear D gene. Germline V lookup: CDR1 MDHEN, CDR2 SYDVKM. The CDR3 length is 13 residues. V shed 2 bases and J shed 6 bases, with 10 bases lying between them. The CDR3 reads CASSLDQVSEAFF. CDR3 bases: TGTGCCAGCAGTTTAGACCAGGTTTCTGAAGCTTTCTTT.

The chain uses TRBV18 and TRBJ1-2; tentatively, D is TRBD1 (5 bases). The CDR3 runs 15 residues. V lost 2 bases and J 1 base, leaving 11 bases between the germline ends. Germline V CDR1 and CDR2: KGHSH, LQKENI. The CDR3 protein is CASSPIGDSNYGYTF. CDR3 nucleotides: TGTGCCAGCTCACCAATAGGAGACAGTAACTATGGCTACACCTTC.

This chain connects TRBV7-2 to TRBJ1-6, with TRBD1 identical over 9 bases. Germline V gene data show CDR1 as SGHTA and CDR2 as FQGNSA. The V segment lost 4 bases and the J segment 8 bases; nucleotides outside the gene matches: 9. This CDR3 has 16 amino acids. The DNA of the CDR3 is TGTGCCAGCAGCTCCGGGACAGGGAAGGGGCATTCACCCCTCCACTTT. Its translation is CASSSGTGKGHSPLHF.

In this sample, this clone turned up a few times. This rearrangement joins TRBV6-2 or TRBV6-3 to TRBJ1-1; 7 positions agree with TRBD1. With V trimmed by 5 bases and J by 11 bases, 14 bases remained unmatched. The length of the CDR3 is 14 residues. Looked up from germline, CDR1 is MNHEY and CDR2 is SVGEGT. DNA of the CDR3: TGTGCCAGCAGTCCGGGACAGATCCTCGCTCTCGCTTTCTTT. Translated, it gives CASSPGQILALAFF.

V and J are TRBV6-5 and TRBJ1-2, with TRBD1 matching 7 bases. V gave up 6 bases and J gave up 2 bases; unmatched junction bases: 3. The CDR3 spans 13 residues. Germline V gene sequence: CDR1 MNHEY, CDR2 SVGAGI. The CDR3: CASRTGPNYGYTF. In DNA form, the CDR3 reads TGTGCCAGCAGGACAGGGCCCAACTATGGCTACACCTTC.

CDR3 sequence: CASSLSSRSETQYF. CDR3 nucleotides: TGTGCCAGCAGTTTATCGTCCCGGTCAGAGACCCAGTACTTC. This chain links TRBV27 with TRBJ2-5; the D is unclear. The CDR3 runs 14 residues. Per germline, CDR1 MNHEY and CDR2 SMNVEV (reference sequence). V was pared by 0 bases and J by 4 bases, with 9 bases between.

This clone has a single count. The rearrangement joins TRBV19 to TRBJ1-1, with a possible D match to TRBD1 (6 bases). The CDR3 length is 14 residues. Deletions cut 4 bases from V and 1 base from J, with 10 bases between. Germline CDR1 reads LNHDA; CDR2 reads SQIVND (reference sequence). CDR3 sequence reads: CASSSRQANTEAFF. CDR3 DNA sequence: TGTGCCAGTAGTAGTCGACAGGCGAACACTGAAGCTTTCTTT.

This clone was detected once. V usage is TRBV19 and J usage is TRBJ1-4, with 7 bases that match TRBD1. This CDR3 has 14 amino acids. Trimming at V came to 2 bases and at J to 7 bases, leaving 4 bases not matched to a gene. Per the germline V gene, CDR1 is LNHDA and CDR2 is SQIVND (reference sequence). In DNA, the CDR3 is TGTGCCAGTAGTATAACAGGGGTAGCTGAAAAACTGTTTTTT. Translated: CASSITGVAEKLFF. Together with reference TRBV19 and TRBJ1-4, the CDR3 gives the full variable domain: DGGITQSPKYLFRKEGQNVTLSCEQNLNHDAMYWYRQDPGQGLRLIYYSQIVNDFQKGDIAEGYSVSREKKESFPLTVTSAQKNPTAFYLCASSITGVAEKLFFGSGTQLSVL.

The chain is built from TRBV6-2 or TRBV6-3 and TRBJ2-2; D is possibly TRBD1 (6 bases). The CDR3 is 15 residues long. Trimming removed 6 bases from V and 1 base from J, with 12 bases in between. The germline V gene encodes CDR1 MNHEY and CDR2 SVGEGT. This chain's CDR3 is CASSNGQLNTGELFF. CDR3 nucleotides: TGTGCCAGCAGCAACGGACAGCTGAACACCGGGGAGCTGTTTTTT.

This chain joins TRBV9 and TRBJ2-1; 8 nucleotides align to TRBD1. Trimming cost V 0 bases and J 7 bases; bases outside gene matches: 3. CDR1 and CDR2 (germline): SGDLS, YYNGEE. This CDR3 is 14 amino acids long. The CDR3 loop reads CASSVATGGNEQFF. CDR3 DNA: TGTGCCAGCAGCGTAGCTACAGGGGGGAATGAGCAGTTCTTC.

This chain uses TRBV18 with TRBJ2-3, with a weak D call TRBD1 (6 bases). Trimming removed 2 bases at V and 5 bases at J, with 17 bases between. The length of the CDR3 is 16 residues. Germline CDR1 KGHSH, CDR2 LQKENI. CDR3 coding DNA: TGTGCCAGCTCACCAAAAGGGCAGGGGTCAGGAGATACGCAGTATTTT. As protein: CASSPKGQGSGDTQYF. The full variable domain, rest sourced from reference TRBV18 and TRBJ2-3, is NAGVMQNPRHLVRRRGQEARLRCSPMKGHSHVYWYRQLPEEGLKFMVYLQKENIIDESGMPKERFSAEFPKEGPSILRIQQVVRGDSAAYFCASSPKGQGSGDTQYFGPGTRLTVL.

The rearrangement links TRBV19 to TRBJ2-3; 7 bases agree with TRBD2. CDR1 and CDR2 from the germline V gene are LNHDA and SQIVND (reference sequence). This CDR3 has 16 residues. Trimming at V came to 3 bases and at J to 0 bases, leaving 6 bases not matched to a gene. DNA for the CDR3: TGTGCCAGTAGTATCTACCTTAGCGGGAGCACAGATACGCAGTATTTT. Its translation: CASSIYLSGSTDTQYF.

The rearrangement uses TRBV7-2 and TRBJ2-3; D not certain. Trimming stripped 1 base from V and 1 base from J, with 6 bases between. Per the germline V gene, CDR1 is SGHTA and CDR2 is FQGNSA. The CDR3 has 14 amino acids. CDR3 amino acids: CASSLVAGTDTQYF. The DNA for the CDR3 is TGTGCCAGCAGCTTAGTGGCTGGCACAGATACGCAGTATTTT. Together with reference TRBV7-2 and TRBJ2-3, the CDR3 gives the full variable domain: GAGVSQSPSNKVTEKGKDVELRCDPISGHTALYWYRQSLGQGLEFLIYFQGNSAPDKSGLPSDRFSAERTGGSVSTLTIQRTQQEDSAVYLCASSLVAGTDTQYFGPGTRLTVL.

The genes are TRBV25-1 and TRBJ1-2; the D is unclear. Trimming cost V 2 bases and J 5 bases, with 9 bases left between them. The germline V gene encodes CDR1 MGHDK and CDR2 SYGVNS. The CDR3 has 13 amino acids. The CDR3 sequence is CASSETRSYGYTF. CDR3 bases: TGTGCCAGCAGTGAAACGAGGAGTTATGGCTACACCTTC.

The chain joins TRBV7-2 to TRBJ1-2; 7 positions match TRBD1. Per the germline V gene, CDR1 is SGHTA and CDR2 is FQGNSA. The CDR3 is 14 amino acids. V dropped 4 bases and J dropped 4; count of bases not matched to a gene: 6. Written as DNA, the CDR3 is TGTGCCAGCAGCTCGAGACAGGGCATCTATGGCTACACCTTC. Translation gives CASSSRQGIYGYTF.

The chain joins TRBV10-3 to TRBJ2-1, with TRBD2 as a possible D gene (5 bases). V lost 3 bases, J lost 8 bases, and 8 bases lay in between. This CDR3 has 12 residues. Germline V gene lookup returns CDR1 ENHRY and CDR2 SYGVKD. The CDR3 DNA sequence: TGTGCCATCAGTGATCGGGGTTATGAGCAGTTCTTC. Residues: CAISDRGYEQFF.

This chain connects TRBV28 to TRBJ1-1; D is undetermined. The CDR3 covers 13 residues. The V gene lost 6 bases and the J gene lost 6 bases, with 14 bases spanning the gap. Germline V gene lookup returns CDR1 MDHEN and CDR2 SYDVKM. CDR3 amino acids: CASRVSVGPEAFF. The CDR3 nucleotides are TGTGCCAGCAGGGTCTCCGTCGGTCCTGAAGCTTTCTTT. Full variable domain (remainder filled in from reference TRBV28 and TRBJ1-1): DVKVTQSSRYLVKRTGEKVFLECVQDMDHENMFWYRQDPGLGLRLIYFSYDVKMKEKGDIPEGYSVSREKKERFSLILESASTNQTSMYLCASRVSVGPEAFFGQGTRLTVV.

The V call is TRBV11-2, the J call TRBJ1-6; TRBD1 matches at 10 bases. CDR3 length: 16 amino acids. Trimming removed 1 base from V and 8 bases from J; junction bases left unmatched: 5. The germline gives CDR1 SGHAT, CDR2 FQNNGV. In DNA, the CDR3 is TGTGCCAGCAGCTTAGTTTGGGACAGGGGATATTCACCCCTCCACTTT. Amino acid sequence: CASSLVWDRGYSPLHF.

A word on this clone: The sample holds other DNA sequences that translate to the same CDR3. V usage is TRBV7-2 and J usage is TRBJ2-5, with no clear D. The CDR3 covers 13 residues. The V end lost 2 bases, the J end lost 3 bases, and 7 bases lay between the germline ends. The germline V gene encodes CDR1 SGHTA and CDR2 FQGNSA. Here the CDR3 DNA reads TGTGCCAGCAGCTTACTCCGTGAAGAGACCCAGTACTTC. The encoded protein is CASSLLREETQYF.

The chain recombines TRBV19 with TRBJ2-7, with TRBD1 identical over 10 bases. The CDR3 length is 14 residues. Germline CDR1 is LNHDA and CDR2 is SQIVND (reference sequence). V was pared by 7 bases and J by 2 bases, with 5 bases of the junction left unmatched. As DNA, the CDR3 is TGTGCCAGTAACACCGGGACAGGGGCCTACGAGCAGTACTTC. Translating it yields CASNTGTGAYEQYF.

The chain uses TRBV4-3 and TRBJ2-4; TRBD2 matches at 8 bases. This CDR3 contains 17 residues. Germline assignment: CDR1 LGHNA and CDR2 YSLEER. V shed 0 bases and J 9 bases; nucleotides not matched to a gene: 13. As DNA, the CDR3 is TGCGCCAGCAGCCAAGATTGGGGTAGCGGGATAGGCGGCATTCAGTACTTC. Its translation is CASSQDWGSGIGGIQYF.